These 18 T cell receptor beta chains share one sample of origin, sequenced in a study of tumor T cells in aggressive B-cell lymphoma. TCRdb keeps only in-frame clones here, not all; method: immunoSEQ multiplex PCR. The sample gives about 3,000 clones, approximately 94% of which show up once; approximately 2% is in the top ten. What was sequenced was tumor tissue. These receptors all come from an adult with diffuse large B cell lymphoma.

CDR3 region: CASSESLAGDHNEQFF. DNA for the CDR3: TGTGCCAGCAGTGAATCTCTAGCGGGAGACCACAATGAGCAGTTCTTC. J is TRBJ2-1 and V is TRBV25-1; TRBD2 agrees at 10 bases. V lost 1 base to trimming and J lost 5 bases; unmatched junction nucleotides: 5. This CDR3 is built from 16 residues. Germline-derived CDR1 and CDR2 are MGHDK and SYGVNS.

The chain has TRBV11-3 and TRBJ2-1; 8 bases are a match to TRBD2. Germline loops: CDR1 SGHNT, CDR2 YENEEA. The CDR3 is made up of 13 amino acids. The trim removed 5 bases at V and 9 bases at J, leaving 6 bases unmatched. The DNA for the CDR3 is TGTGCCAGCAGCCGTGGTAGCGGGGTTGAGCAGTTCTTC. It is translated as CASSRGSGVEQFF.

The chain uses TRBV14 and TRBJ1-4; D might be TRBD1 (5 bases). V dropped 0 bases and J dropped 10 bases, with 9 bases sitting between them. The CDR3 loop spans 13 amino acids. Germline values: CDR1 SGHDN, CDR2 FVKESK. CDR3 DNA sequence: TGTGCCAGCAGCCAAGATGGCGGGGGAAAACTGTTTTTT. Translating it yields CASSQDGGGKLFF.

As DNA, the CDR3 is TGTGCCAGCAGCTCAGACAGGGTTAATGAGCAGTTCTTC. It translates to CASSSDRVNEQFF. The rearrangement joins TRBV7-8 to TRBJ2-1, with 7 bases matching TRBD1. Germline lookup yields CDR1 SGHVS and CDR2 FQNEAQ. The CDR3 extends over 13 amino acids. J gave up 7 bases and V 4 bases, and 4 bases lay outside the gene matches. The entire variable domain, with the rest obtained from reference TRBV7-8 and TRBJ2-1, is as follows: GAGVSQSPRYKVAKRGQDVALRCDPISGHVSLFWYQQALGQGPEFLTYFQNEAQLDKSGLPSDRFFAERPEGSVSTLKIQRTQQEDSAVYLCASSSDRVNEQFFGPGTRLTVL.

V is TRBV4-1 and J is TRBJ2-7, with 7 positions matching TRBD2. Trimming cost V 6 bases and J 7 bases; bases outside gene matches: 36. Germline V gene data show CDR1 as MGHRA and CDR2 as YSYEKL. This CDR3 has 22 amino acids. CDR3 protein: CASSHRGMAPGRVGRPSGEQYF. The CDR3 DNA is TGCGCCAGCAGTCACCGGGGAATGGCACCTGGTCGTGTCGGGAGGCCCTCGGGTGAGCAGTACTTC.

This chain links TRBV30 with TRBJ1-4, with 10 nucleotides matching TRBD1. Germline CDR1 and CDR2: GTSNPN and SVGIG (reference sequence). The CDR3 consists of 14 residues. Losses at the gene ends were 0 bases for V and 8 bases for J; bases not matched to a gene: 3. The chain's CDR3 is CAWSVGTGDEKLFF. DNA of the CDR3: TGTGCCTGGAGTGTAGGGACAGGGGACGAAAAACTGTTTTTT.

This rearrangement joins TRBV10-1 to TRBJ1-1; no clear D. The germline CDR1 and CDR2 sequences are WNHNN and SYGVQD (reference sequence). This CDR3 comprises 14 residues. V shed 4 bases and J shed 5 bases, with 14 bases lying between them. CDR3 coding DNA: TGCGCCAGCAGTGCGGGTAGGCGTGGGACTGAAGCTTTCTTT. Its translation: CASSAGRRGTEAFF.

V usage is TRBV27 and J usage is TRBJ2-1; the match to TRBD2 covers 8 bases. Per the germline V gene, CDR1 is MNHEY and CDR2 is SMNVEV (reference sequence). This CDR3 is 16 amino acids long. V was pared by 6 bases and J by 2 bases, with 9 bases of the junction left unmatched. CDR3 sequence: CASRNGGTSPYNEQFF. CDR3 bases: TGTGCCAGCAGGAATGGAGGGACTAGTCCCTACAATGAGCAGTTCTTC.

The gene calls are TRBV29-1 and TRBJ2-1; 8 nucleotides match TRBD2. This CDR3 has 14 amino acids. V lost 4 bases, J lost 5 bases, and 7 bases stayed unmatched. Germline loops: CDR1 SQVTM, CDR2 ANQGSEA. The CDR3 region is CSVGTSGANNEQFF. Here the CDR3 DNA reads TGCAGCGTTGGAACTAGCGGAGCTAACAATGAGCAGTTCTTC.

The chain combines TRBV5-1 with TRBJ2-1, with 11 bases lining up with TRBD2. V was pared by 2 bases and J by 4 bases, with 11 bases of the junction left unmatched. Germline CDR1 reads SGHRS; CDR2 reads YFSETQ. The CDR3 has 18 amino acids. The CDR3 here is CASSFPLAGGRGYNEQFF. For the CDR3, the DNA is TGCGCCAGCAGCTTCCCTCTAGCGGGAGGAAGAGGTTACAATGAGCAGTTCTTC. Based on the CDR3 plus reference TRBV5-1 and TRBJ2-1, the full variable domain is KAGVTQTPRYLIKTRGQQVTLSCSPISGHRSVSWYQQTPGQGLQFLFEYFSETQRNKGNFPGRFSGRQFSNSRSEMNVSTLELGDSALYLCASSFPLAGGRGYNEQFFGPGTRLTVL.

J is TRBJ1-5 and V is TRBV4-1; 7 positions match TRBD1. The CDR3 totals 14 residues. V lost 4 bases to trimming and J lost 15 bases; unmatched junction nucleotides: 15. Germline V lookup: CDR1 MGHRA, CDR2 YSYEKL. CDR3 DNA: TGCGCCAGCAGCCCGTCCCGGGACAGCAACCCTACGCATTTT. Protein sequence: CASSPSRDSNPTHF.

V gene TRBV6-1 combines with J gene TRBJ2-3, with D perhaps TRBD2 (6 bases). The CDR3 has 13 residues. Deletions cut 8 bases from V and 4 bases from J, with 13 bases between. Germline assignment: CDR1 MNHNS and CDR2 SASEGT. The CDR3 sequence: CASRPGSSDTQYF. CDR3 sequence (DNA): TGTGCCAGCCGCCCCGGGAGCTCAGATACGCAGTATTTT.

This clone showed up just once. The chain recombines TRBV30 with TRBJ1-6, with TRBD1 matching over 7 bases. The CDR3 runs 14 residues. The J segment lost 10 bases and the V segment lost 4 bases, leaving 10 bases of the junction unmatched. The germline CDR1 and CDR2 sequences are GTSNPN and SVGIG (reference sequence). CDR3: CAWTGDDRVSPLHF. DNA for the CDR3: TGTGCCTGGACAGGAGACGACAGGGTATCACCCCTCCACTTT. The complete variable domain, with remaining parts taken from reference TRBV30 and TRBJ1-6, reads SQTIHQWPATLVQPVGSPLSLECTVEGTSNPNLYWYRQAAGRGLQLLFYSVGIGQISSEVPQNLSASRPQDRQFILSSKKLLLSDSGFYLCAWTGDDRVSPLHFGNGTRLTVT.

In regard to this clone: The sample holds other DNA sequences that translate to the same CDR3. This chain connects TRBV18 to TRBJ2-3, with 7 bases identical to TRBD2. CDR1 is KGHSH and CDR2 is LQKENI in the germline V gene. With 0 bases clipped from V and 5 bases from J, the junction kept 11 bases outside the gene matches. The CDR3 covers 17 residues. As DNA, the CDR3 is TGTGCCAGCTCACCACCCCGCCTGCGGGAGAGGGTAGATACGCAGTATTTT. This sequence encodes CASSPPRLRERVDTQYF.

The genes are TRBV9 and TRBJ2-5; 7 bases line up with TRBD1. In germline, CDR1 is SGDLS, CDR2 YYNGEE. The V segment lost 4 bases and the J segment 1 base; nucleotides outside the gene matches: 4. CDR3 length equals 14 residues. In nucleotides, the CDR3 is TGTGCCAGCAGCCCCCGACAGGGCCAAGAGACCCAGTACTTC. It translates to CASSPRQGQETQYF.

This chain connects TRBV7-9 to TRBJ2-7; unclear D gene. The CDR3 length is 12 residues. Trimming cost V 6 bases and J 3 bases, with 9 bases left between them. Germline V gene data show CDR1 as SEHNR and CDR2 as FQNEAQ (reference sequence). The CDR3 spells CASSVSSYEQYF. CDR3 DNA: TGTGCCAGCAGTGTATCTAGCTACGAGCAGTACTTC.

This clone occurred once. The chain is built from TRBV5-1 and TRBJ2-3; D remains unclear. V was clipped by 0 bases and J by 1 base, with 9 bases between them. Germline V gene lookup returns CDR1 SGHRS and CDR2 YFSETQ. The CDR3 extends over 15 amino acids. DNA of the CDR3: TGCGCCAGCAGCTTGGCGACTCCTGGCACAGATACGCAGTATTTT. Amino acids: CASSLATPGTDTQYF.

The chain employs TRBV29-1 and TRBJ1-5; tentative D call: TRBD1 (6 bases). Trimming took off 1 base at V and 5 bases at J, with 12 bases between the two ends. Germline-derived CDR1 and CDR2 are SQVTM and ANQGSEA. CDR3 length: 14 residues. The CDR3 loop is CSVEVAGVDQPQHF. The CDR3 bases are TGCAGCGTTGAAGTGGCAGGGGTGGATCAGCCCCAGCATTTT.